This TCR beta chain is from a study of cytomegalovirus exposure and HLA in healthy donors. General observations from the study: Across donors, presence/absence analyses took sequencing depth to be roughly uniform.

A multiplex PCR was run with 60 Vbeta primers and 13 Jbeta primers. The data were produced by immunoSEQ multiplex PCR, yet TCRdb's version contains in-frame clones alone and is incomplete. Altogether about 160,000 clones are present, around four fifths being singletons, with the ten largest covering about 1.4%. Details on this clone: Its antigen is currently unknown.

Samples came from healthy bone marrow donors. From germline, CDR1 is SQVTM and CDR2 ANQGSEA. The CDR3 has 14 residues. With 5 bases clipped from V and 9 bases from J, the junction kept 11 bases outside the gene matches. This clonotype originated in a woman aged 30 to 39 in good health and CMV-seronegative. V gene TRBV29-1 combines with J gene TRBJ1-1; the match to TRBD1 covers 11 bases. Source material: PBMCs. CDR3 sequence reads: CSVLPRTGGRKAFF. In nucleotides, the CDR3 is TGCAGCGTTCTCCCCCGGACAGGGGGCCGTAAAGCTTTCTTT.